This T cell receptor beta chain was captured by sequencing in a study of blood T cell repertoires in COVID-19. CDR3 length: 16 residues. CDR1 and CDR2 (germline): SGHTA, FQGNSA. Trimming pared 5 bases from V and 2 bases from J, leaving 16 bases between. Measured with immunoSEQ multiplex PCR; TCRdb has only the in-frame clones, and not every one. The data show over 85,000 clones, more than 75% seen once. Sequencing was done on a sample of peripheral blood. The rearrangement links TRBV7-2 to TRBJ2-1; the D gene is possibly TRBD2 (6 bases). The clonotype comes from a human donor in a cohort sampled during active COVID-19. CDR3 nucleotides: TGTGCCAGCAGCCCCGTTTACGGGGGAGCCTACAATGAGCAGTTCTTC. Protein: CASSPVYGGAYNEQFF.